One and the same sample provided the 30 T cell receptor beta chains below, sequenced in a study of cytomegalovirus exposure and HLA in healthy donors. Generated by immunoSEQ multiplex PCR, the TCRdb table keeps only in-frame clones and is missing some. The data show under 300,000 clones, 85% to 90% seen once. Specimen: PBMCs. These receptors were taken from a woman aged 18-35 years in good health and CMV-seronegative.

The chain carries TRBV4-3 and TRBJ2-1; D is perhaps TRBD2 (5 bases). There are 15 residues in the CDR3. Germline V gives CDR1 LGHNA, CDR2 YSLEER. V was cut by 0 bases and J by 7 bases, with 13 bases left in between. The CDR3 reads CASSQDLAVGNEQFF. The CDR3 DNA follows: TGCGCCAGCAGCCAAGACCTAGCTGTAGGGAATGAGCAGTTCTTC.

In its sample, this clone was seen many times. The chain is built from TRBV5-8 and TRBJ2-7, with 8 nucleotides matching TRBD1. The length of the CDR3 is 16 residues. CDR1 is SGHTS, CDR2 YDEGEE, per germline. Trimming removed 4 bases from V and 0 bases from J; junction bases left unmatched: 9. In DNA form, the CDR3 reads TGTGCCAGCAGCCAACCGGGACAGGCATACTCCTACGAGCAGTACGTC. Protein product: CASSQPGQAYSYEQYV.

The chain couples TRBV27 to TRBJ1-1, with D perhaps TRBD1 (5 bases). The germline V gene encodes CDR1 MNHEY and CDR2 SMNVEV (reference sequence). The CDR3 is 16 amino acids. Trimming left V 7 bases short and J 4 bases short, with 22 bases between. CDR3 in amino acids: CASTPSAGEYSTEAFF. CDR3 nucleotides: TGTGCCAGCACCCCCTCGGCGGGGGAGTACAGCACTGAAGCTTTCTTT.

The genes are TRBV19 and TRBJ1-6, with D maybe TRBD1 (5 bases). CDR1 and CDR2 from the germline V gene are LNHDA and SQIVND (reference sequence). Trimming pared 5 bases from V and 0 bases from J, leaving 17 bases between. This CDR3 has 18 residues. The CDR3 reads CASSRSSGGGSYNSPLHF. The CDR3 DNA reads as TGTGCCAGTAGTCGAAGCTCCGGGGGGGGCTCCTATAATTCACCCCTCCACTTT.

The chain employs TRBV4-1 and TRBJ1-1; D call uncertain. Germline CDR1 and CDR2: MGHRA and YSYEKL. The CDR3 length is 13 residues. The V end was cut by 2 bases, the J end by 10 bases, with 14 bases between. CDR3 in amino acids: CASSQPNTVSAFF. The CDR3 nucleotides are TGCGCCAGCAGCCAACCGAACACAGTTTCAGCTTTCTTT.

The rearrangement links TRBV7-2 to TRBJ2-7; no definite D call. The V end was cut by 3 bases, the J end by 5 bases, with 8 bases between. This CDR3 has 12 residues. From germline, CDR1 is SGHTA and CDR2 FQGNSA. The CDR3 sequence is CASSFSRDEQYF. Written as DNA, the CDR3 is TGTGCCAGCAGCTTTTCTCGGGACGAGCAGTACTTC.

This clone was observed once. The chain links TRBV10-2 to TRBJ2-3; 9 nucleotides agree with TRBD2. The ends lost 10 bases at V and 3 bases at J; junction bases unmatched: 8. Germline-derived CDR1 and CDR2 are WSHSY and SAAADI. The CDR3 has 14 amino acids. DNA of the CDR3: TGCGCCACCGGAGGCGGGGGGGGGACAGATACGCAGTATTTT. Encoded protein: CATGGGGGTDTQYF.

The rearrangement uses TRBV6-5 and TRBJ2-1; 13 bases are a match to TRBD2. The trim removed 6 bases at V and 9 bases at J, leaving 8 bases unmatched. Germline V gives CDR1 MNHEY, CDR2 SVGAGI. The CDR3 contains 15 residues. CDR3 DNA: TGTGCCAGCAGGGAAACTAGCGGGGGGGCCGGTGAGCAGTTCTTC. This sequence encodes CASRETSGGAGEQFF.

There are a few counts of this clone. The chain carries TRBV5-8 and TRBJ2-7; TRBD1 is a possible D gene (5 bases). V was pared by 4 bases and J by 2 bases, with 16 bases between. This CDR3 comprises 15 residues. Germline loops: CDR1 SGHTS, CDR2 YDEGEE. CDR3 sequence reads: CASSRDSNPPYEQYV. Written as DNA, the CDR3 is TGTGCCAGCAGCCGAGACAGCAACCCTCCCTACGAGCAGTACGTC.

The CDR3 loop is CASSRTGGNTGELFF. CDR3 sequence (DNA): TGTGCCAGCAGCAGGACAGGGGGGAACACCGGGGAGCTGTTTTTT. The gene calls are TRBV2 and TRBJ2-2, with 10 bases lining up with TRBD1. CDR1 is SNHLY and CDR2 is FYNNEI in the germline V gene. The CDR3 runs 15 residues. The ends lost 6 bases at V and 1 base at J; junction bases unmatched: 2.

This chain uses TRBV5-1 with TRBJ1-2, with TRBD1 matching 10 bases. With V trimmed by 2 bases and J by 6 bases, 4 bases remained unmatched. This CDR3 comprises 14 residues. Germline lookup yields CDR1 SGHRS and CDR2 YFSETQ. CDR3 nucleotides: TGCGCCAGCAGCTTCCGACAGGGGGCTGATGGCTACACCTTC. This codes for CASSFRQGADGYTF.

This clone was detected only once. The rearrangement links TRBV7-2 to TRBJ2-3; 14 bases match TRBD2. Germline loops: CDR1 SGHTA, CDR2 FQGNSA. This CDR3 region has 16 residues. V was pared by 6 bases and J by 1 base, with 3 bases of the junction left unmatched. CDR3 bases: TGTGCCAGCAGAAGACTAGCGGGGGGGCGCACAGATACGCAGTATTTT. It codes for CASRRLAGGRTDTQYF.

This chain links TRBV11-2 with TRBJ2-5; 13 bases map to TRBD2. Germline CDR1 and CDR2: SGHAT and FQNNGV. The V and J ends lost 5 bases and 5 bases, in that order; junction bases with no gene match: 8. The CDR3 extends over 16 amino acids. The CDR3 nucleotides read TGTGCCAGCAGCCCGGGGACTAGCGGGGCGGGGGAGACCCAGTACTTC. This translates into CASSPGTSGAGETQYF.

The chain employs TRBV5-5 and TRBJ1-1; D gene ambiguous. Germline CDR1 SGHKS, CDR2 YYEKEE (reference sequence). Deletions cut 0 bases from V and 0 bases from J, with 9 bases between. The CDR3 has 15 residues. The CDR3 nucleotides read TGTGCCAGCAGCTTGGCTGGCAAGATGAACACTGAAGCTTTCTTT. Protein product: CASSLAGKMNTEAFF.

In DNA form, the CDR3 reads TGTGCCATCAGCTACGGGACTACCGACTACGAGCAGTACTTC. Its translation: CAISYGTTDYEQYF. V and J are TRBV10-3 and TRBJ2-7; 7 nucleotides align to TRBD2. With 6 bases clipped from V and 3 bases from J, the junction kept 8 bases outside the gene matches. CDR1 ENHRY and CDR2 SYGVKD come from the germline V gene. The CDR3 consists of 14 residues.

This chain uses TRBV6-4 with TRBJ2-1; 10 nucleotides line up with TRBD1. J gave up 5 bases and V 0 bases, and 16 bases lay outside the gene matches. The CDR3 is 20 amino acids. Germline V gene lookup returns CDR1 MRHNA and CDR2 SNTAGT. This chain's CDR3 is CASSDSFFTSPGTGDNEQFF. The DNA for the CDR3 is TGTGCCAGCAGTGACTCTTTTTTTACGTCTCCCGGGACAGGGGACAATGAGCAGTTCTTC.

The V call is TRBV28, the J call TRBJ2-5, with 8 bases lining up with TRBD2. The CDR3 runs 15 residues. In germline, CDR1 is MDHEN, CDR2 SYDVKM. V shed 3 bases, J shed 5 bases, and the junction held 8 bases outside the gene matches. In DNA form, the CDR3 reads TGTGCCAGCAGTTTGCCGGGGGGGGCAGGGGAGACCCAGTACTTC. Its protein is CASSLPGGAGETQYF.

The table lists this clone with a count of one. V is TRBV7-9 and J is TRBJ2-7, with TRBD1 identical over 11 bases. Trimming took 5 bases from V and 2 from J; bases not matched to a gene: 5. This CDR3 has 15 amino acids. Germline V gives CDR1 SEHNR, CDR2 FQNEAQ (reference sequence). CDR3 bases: TGTGCCAGCAGCCCTGGGACAGGGGGGGCCTACGAGCAGTACTTC. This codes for CASSPGTGGAYEQYF.

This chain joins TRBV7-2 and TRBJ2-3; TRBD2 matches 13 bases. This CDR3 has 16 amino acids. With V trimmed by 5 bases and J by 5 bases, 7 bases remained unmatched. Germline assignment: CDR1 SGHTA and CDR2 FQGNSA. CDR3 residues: CASSKTSGGEVDTQYF. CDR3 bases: TGTGCCAGCAGCAAAACTAGCGGGGGGGAGGTAGATACGCAGTATTTT. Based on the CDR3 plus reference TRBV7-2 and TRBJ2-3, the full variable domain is GAGVSQSPSNKVTEKGKDVELRCDPISGHTALYWYRQSLGQGLEFLIYFQGNSAPDKSGLPSDRFSAERTGGSVSTLTIQRTQQEDSAVYLCASSKTSGGEVDTQYFGPGTRLTVL.

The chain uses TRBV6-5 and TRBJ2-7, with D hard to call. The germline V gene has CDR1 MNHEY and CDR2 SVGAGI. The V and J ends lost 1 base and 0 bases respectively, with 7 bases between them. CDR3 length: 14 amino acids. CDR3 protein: CASSYYGDSYEQYF. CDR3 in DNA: TGTGCCAGCAGTTACTATGGAGACTCCTACGAGCAGTACTTC.

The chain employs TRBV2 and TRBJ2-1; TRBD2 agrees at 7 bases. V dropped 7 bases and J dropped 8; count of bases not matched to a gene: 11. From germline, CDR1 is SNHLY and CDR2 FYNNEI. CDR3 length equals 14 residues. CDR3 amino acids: CASIVTGGSHEQFF. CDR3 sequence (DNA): TGTGCCAGCATTGTCACGGGGGGTAGTCATGAGCAGTTCTTC.

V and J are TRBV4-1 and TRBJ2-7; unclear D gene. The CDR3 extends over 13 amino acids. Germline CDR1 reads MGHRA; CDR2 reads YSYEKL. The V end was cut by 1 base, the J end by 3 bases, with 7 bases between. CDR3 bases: TGCGCCAGCAGCCAAGGTCCGGACTACGAGCAGTACGTC. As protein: CASSQGPDYEQYV.

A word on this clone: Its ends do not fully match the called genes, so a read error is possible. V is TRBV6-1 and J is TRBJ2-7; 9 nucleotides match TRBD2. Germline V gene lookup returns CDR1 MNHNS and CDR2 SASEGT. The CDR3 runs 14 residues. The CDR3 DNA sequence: TGTGCCAGCAGGGAAGGACTAGCGAGGTACGAGCAGTACTTC. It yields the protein CASREGLARYEQYF.

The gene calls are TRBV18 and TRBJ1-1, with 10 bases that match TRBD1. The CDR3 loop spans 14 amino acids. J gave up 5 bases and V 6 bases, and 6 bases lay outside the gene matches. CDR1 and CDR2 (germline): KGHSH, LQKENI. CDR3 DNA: TGTGCCAGCTCGGCCGGGACAGGGGTGACTGAAGCTTTCTTT. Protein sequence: CASSAGTGVTEAFF. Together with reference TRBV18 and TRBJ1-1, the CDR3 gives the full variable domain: NAGVMQNPRHLVRRRGQEARLRCSPMKGHSHVYWYRQLPEEGLKFMVYLQKENIIDESGMPKERFSAEFPKEGPSILRIQQVVRGDSAAYFCASSAGTGVTEAFFGQGTRLTVV.

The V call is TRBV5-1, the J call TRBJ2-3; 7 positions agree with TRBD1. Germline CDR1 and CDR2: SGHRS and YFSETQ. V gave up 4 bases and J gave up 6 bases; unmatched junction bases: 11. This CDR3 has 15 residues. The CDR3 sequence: CASSRDRVGSDTQYF. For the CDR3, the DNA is TGCGCCAGCAGCAGAGACAGGGTGGGGTCTGATACGCAGTATTTT. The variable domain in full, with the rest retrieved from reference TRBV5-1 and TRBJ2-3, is KAGVTQTPRYLIKTRGQQVTLSCSPISGHRSVSWYQQTPGQGLQFLFEYFSETQRNKGNFPGRFSGRQFSNSRSEMNVSTLELGDSALYLCASSRDRVGSDTQYFGPGTRLTVL.

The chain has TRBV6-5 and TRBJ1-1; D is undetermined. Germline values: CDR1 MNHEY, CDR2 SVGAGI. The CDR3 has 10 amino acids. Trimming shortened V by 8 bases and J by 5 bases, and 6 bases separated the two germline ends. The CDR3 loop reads CASQITEAFF. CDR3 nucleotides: TGTGCCAGCCAAATTACTGAAGCTTTCTTT.

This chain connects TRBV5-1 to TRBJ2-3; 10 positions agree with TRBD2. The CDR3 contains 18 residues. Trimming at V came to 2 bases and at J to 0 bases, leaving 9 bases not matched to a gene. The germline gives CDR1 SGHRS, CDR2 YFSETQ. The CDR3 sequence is CASSFSLAGDWSTDTQYF. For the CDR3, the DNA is TGCGCCAGCAGCTTCAGTCTAGCGGGGGATTGGAGCACAGATACGCAGTATTTT.

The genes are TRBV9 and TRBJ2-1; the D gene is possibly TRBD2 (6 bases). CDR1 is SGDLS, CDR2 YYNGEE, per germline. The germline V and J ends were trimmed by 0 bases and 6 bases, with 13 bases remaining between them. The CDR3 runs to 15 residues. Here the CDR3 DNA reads TGTGCCAGCAGCGTAGGCCCTAGCGCGACCAATGAGCAGTTCTTC. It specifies CASSVGPSATNEQFF.

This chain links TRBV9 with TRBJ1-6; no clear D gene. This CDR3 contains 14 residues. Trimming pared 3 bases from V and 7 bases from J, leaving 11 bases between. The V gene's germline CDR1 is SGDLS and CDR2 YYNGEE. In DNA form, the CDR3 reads TGTGCCAGCAGCGGAGCCTACGGGAATTCACCCCTCCACTTT. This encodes CASSGAYGNSPLHF.

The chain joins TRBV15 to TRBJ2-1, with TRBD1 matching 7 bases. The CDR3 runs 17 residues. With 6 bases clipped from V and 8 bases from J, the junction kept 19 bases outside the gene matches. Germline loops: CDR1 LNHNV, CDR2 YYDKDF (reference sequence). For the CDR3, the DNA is TGTGCCACCAGGGATACAGGGGTCCTAGGAAGTGCTGATGAGCAGTTCTTC. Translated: CATRDTGVLGSADEQFF. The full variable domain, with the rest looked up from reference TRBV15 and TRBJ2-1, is DAMVIQNPRYQVTQFGKPVTLSCSQTLNHNVMYWYQQKSSQAPKLLFHYYDKDFNNEADTPDNFQSRRPNTSFCFLDIRSPGLGDTAMYLCATRDTGVLGSADEQFFGPGTRLTVL.